Following are 16 T cell receptor beta chains from one sample sequenced in a study of blood T cell repertoires in COVID-19. Profiled with immunoSEQ multiplex PCR; TCRdb holds only in-frame clones, not every one. The data hold 300,000 to 400,000 clones, with 80% to 90% observed a single time. Sequencing was performed on PBMCs or T cells enriched from blood (not recorded which). The receptors were sampled from a woman aged 40 to 50 with acute COVID-19.

The chain recombines TRBV5-1 with TRBJ2-1; the match to TRBD2 covers 13 bases. Germline CDR1 reads SGHRS; CDR2 reads YFSETQ. The CDR3 runs to 16 residues. V lost 4 bases, J lost 6 bases, and 7 bases stayed unmatched. The CDR3 DNA follows: TGCGCCAGCAGCCTGCGGACTAGCGGGGGCTTCAATGAGCAGTTCTTC. Its protein product is CASSLRTSGGFNEQFF. Together with reference TRBV5-1 and TRBJ2-1, the CDR3 gives the full variable domain: KAGVTQTPRYLIKTRGQQVTLSCSPISGHRSVSWYQQTPGQGLQFLFEYFSETQRNKGNFPGRFSGRQFSNSRSEMNVSTLELGDSALYLCASSLRTSGGFNEQFFGPGTRLTVL.

The rearrangement links TRBV7-2 to TRBJ2-3, with TRBD2 identical over 8 bases. CDR1 is SGHTA and CDR2 is FQGNSA in the germline V gene. J gave up 3 bases and V 5 bases, and 10 bases lay outside the gene matches. This CDR3 spans 16 amino acids. CDR3 sequence reads: CASSRNSGSRTDTQYF. As DNA, the CDR3 is TGTGCCAGCAGCCGCAACAGCGGGAGTAGGACAGATACGCAGTATTTT.

The chain employs TRBV29-1 and TRBJ2-7; 12 positions agree with TRBD1. The V gene's germline CDR1 is SQVTM and CDR2 ANQGSEA. The junction had 4 bases not matched to a gene; V was cut back by 6 bases and J by 7 bases. The CDR3 covers 12 residues. CDR3 residues: CSVGQGAGEQYF. The CDR3 DNA is TGCAGCGTGGGACAGGGGGCGGGGGAGCAGTACTTC.

This rearrangement joins TRBV6-2 or TRBV6-3 to TRBJ1-1, with 8 nucleotides matching TRBD1. Germline V CDR1 and CDR2: MNHEY, SVGEGT. V dropped 5 bases and J dropped 4; count of bases not matched to a gene: 6. The CDR3 is 14 amino acids. This chain's CDR3 is CASSDRQGSTEAFF. The CDR3 DNA reads TGTGCCAGCAGTGACCGACAGGGGAGCACTGAAGCTTTCTTT.

The chain recombines TRBV4-3 with TRBJ2-3; 7 positions match TRBD1. Germline CDR1 is LGHNA and CDR2 is YSLEER. V shed 0 bases and J 2 bases; nucleotides not matched to a gene: 5. The CDR3 has 16 residues. CDR3 DNA: TGCGCCAGCAGCCAAGAGGACAGGTCCGCCACAGATACGCAGTATTTT. Translation: CASSQEDRSATDTQYF.

This rearrangement joins TRBV5-5 to TRBJ2-3, with TRBD2 as a possible D gene (6 bases). Per the germline V gene, CDR1 is SGHKS and CDR2 is YYEKEE (reference sequence). Trimming removed 4 bases at V and 0 bases at J, with 12 bases between. There are 15 residues in the CDR3. This CDR3 is CASSPGTFSTDTQYF. For the CDR3, the DNA is TGTGCCAGCAGCCCCGGGACTTTCAGCACAGATACGCAGTATTTT.

CDR3 region: CASSLSGTGVSDIQYF. The CDR3 DNA reads TGCGCCAGCAGCTTATCCGGGACAGGGGTATCAGACATTCAGTACTTC. The V call is TRBV5-1, the J call TRBJ2-4; 10 nucleotides agree with TRBD1. This CDR3 has 16 residues. J gave up 8 bases and V 2 bases, and 10 bases lay outside the gene matches. In germline, CDR1 is SGHRS, CDR2 YFSETQ.

This rearrangement joins TRBV4-3 to TRBJ1-6; tentatively, D is TRBD1 (6 bases). V lost 0 bases, J lost 9 bases, and 18 bases lay in between. The CDR3 has 17 residues. Per germline, CDR1 LGHNA and CDR2 YSLEER. CDR3: CASSQDYLRGRFSPLHF. The CDR3 DNA sequence: TGCGCCAGCAGCCAAGACTACTTGCGGGGGCGGTTTTCACCCCTCCACTTT.

The chain couples TRBV5-1 to TRBJ1-4, with D possibly matching TRBD1 (5 bases). The CDR3 spans 16 residues. Germline V gene data show CDR1 as SGHRS and CDR2 as YFSETQ. V gave up 4 bases and J gave up 0 bases, with 13 bases separating them. CDR3: CASSPGHPATNEKLFF. In nucleotides, the CDR3 is TGCGCCAGCAGCCCCGGACACCCTGCAACTAATGAAAAACTGTTTTTT.

This chain links TRBV7-9 with TRBJ2-3, with 7 bases identical to TRBD2. CDR3 length: 14 residues. Germline assignment: CDR1 SEHNR and CDR2 FQNEAQ (reference sequence). V shed 4 bases and J 2 bases; nucleotides not matched to a gene: 3. The CDR3 region is CASSSSGFTDTQYF. In DNA form, the CDR3 reads TGTGCCAGCAGCTCTAGCGGTTTCACAGATACGCAGTATTTT.

The chain employs TRBV9 and TRBJ1-1; perhaps TRBD1 as D (6 bases). Trimming left V 0 bases short and J 0 bases short, with 9 bases between. CDR1 is SGDLS and CDR2 is YYNGEE in the germline V gene. The length of the CDR3 is 15 residues. The CDR3 loop is CASSVVAGVNTEAFF. CDR3 nucleotides: TGTGCCAGCAGCGTAGTCGCAGGGGTGAACACTGAAGCTTTCTTT.

The J gene is TRBJ1-4, the V gene TRBV7-2, with 7 bases matching TRBD1. CDR1 SGHTA and CDR2 FQGNSA come from the germline V gene. V was clipped by 4 bases and J by 8 bases; unmatched bases: 10. The CDR3 covers 15 residues. This chain's CDR3 is CASSSGTAPTEKLFF. CDR3 nucleotides: TGTGCCAGCAGCTCCGGGACAGCCCCGACCGAAAAACTGTTTTTT. The whole variable domain, filled in from reference TRBV7-2 and TRBJ1-4, reads GAGVSQSPSNKVTEKGKDVELRCDPISGHTALYWYRQSLGQGLEFLIYFQGNSAPDKSGLPSDRFSAERTGGSVSTLTIQRTQQEDSAVYLCASSSGTAPTEKLFFGSGTQLSVL.

V is TRBV6-5 and J is TRBJ2-1, with D perhaps matching TRBD2 (6 bases). The germline gives CDR1 MNHEY, CDR2 SVGAGI. Deletions cut 0 bases from V and 1 base from J, with 10 bases between. The CDR3 consists of 16 residues. The DNA of the CDR3 is TGTGCCAGCAGTTACTCAGGAGGGTGGTCCTACAATGAGCAGTTCTTC. Its protein product is CASSYSGGWSYNEQFF.

The gene calls are TRBV6-5 and TRBJ1-2; 7 nucleotides agree with TRBD1. V lost 6 bases and J lost 1; bases outside the gene matches: 2. This CDR3 is built from 13 residues. Germline lookup yields CDR1 MNHEY and CDR2 SVGAGI. The CDR3 sequence is CASRRQGNYGYTF. Here the CDR3 DNA reads TGTGCCAGCAGACGACAGGGTAACTATGGCTACACCTTC.

J is TRBJ1-1 and V is TRBV3-1 (or the pseudogene TRBV3-2); TRBD1 might be the D (5 bases). The ends were cut back, 0 bases at V and 5 bases at J, with 10 bases in the middle. Germline V gene sequence: CDR1 LGHDT, CDR2 YNNKEL (reference sequence). The CDR3 runs to 14 residues. The DNA of the CDR3 is TGTGCCAGCAGCCAAGACGGGGGTGTTACTGAAGCTTTCTTT. This translates into CASSQDGGVTEAFF.

The chain employs TRBV20-1 and TRBJ1-3; D gene uncertain. Looked up from germline, CDR1 is DFQATT and CDR2 is SNEGSKA (reference sequence). CDR3 size: 11 residues. CDR3 coding DNA: TGCAGCGCGGGCCTTGGAAACACCATATATTTT. It is translated as CSAGLGNTIYF.